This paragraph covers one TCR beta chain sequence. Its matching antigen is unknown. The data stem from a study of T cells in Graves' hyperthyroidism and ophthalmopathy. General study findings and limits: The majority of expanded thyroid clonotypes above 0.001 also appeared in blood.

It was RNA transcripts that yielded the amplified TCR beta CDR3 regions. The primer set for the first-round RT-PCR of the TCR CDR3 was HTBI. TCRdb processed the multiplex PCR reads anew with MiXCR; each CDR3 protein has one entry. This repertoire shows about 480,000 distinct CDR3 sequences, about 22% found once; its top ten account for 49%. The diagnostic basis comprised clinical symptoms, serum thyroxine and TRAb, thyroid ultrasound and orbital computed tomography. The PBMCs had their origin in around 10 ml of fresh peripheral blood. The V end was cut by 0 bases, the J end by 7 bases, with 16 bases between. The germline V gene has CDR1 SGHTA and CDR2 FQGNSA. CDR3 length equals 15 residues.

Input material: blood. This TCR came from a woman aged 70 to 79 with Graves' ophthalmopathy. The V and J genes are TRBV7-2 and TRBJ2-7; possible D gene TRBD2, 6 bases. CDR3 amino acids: CASSLAVGGEGEQYF. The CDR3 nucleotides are TGTGCCAGCAGCTTAGCGGTGGGAGGAGAGGGTGAGCAGTACTTC. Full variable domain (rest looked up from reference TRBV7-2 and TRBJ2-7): GAGVSQSPSNKVTEKGKDVELRCDPISGHTALYWYRQSLGQGLEFLIYFQGNSAPDKSGLPSDRFSAERTGGSVSTLTIQRTQQEDSAVYLCASSLAVGGEGEQYFGPGTRLTVT.